The 22 T cell receptor beta chains below come from one sample, sequenced in a study of vaccination effects on CD4 cells after COVID-19. Which antigens these TCRs recognize remains unknown. Assay used: immunoSEQ multiplex PCR; TCRdb lists only in-frame clones, some missing. The repertoire holds tens of thousands of clones, with 74% as singletons. Antigen-specific CD4+ T cell clonotypes were called by their expansion after viral peptide-pool culture in ViraFEST. When around nine days of culture had elapsed, CD4+ T cells were isolated. Each participant was given two doses of one vaccine (BNT162b2 or mRNA-1273). The material sequenced was CD4+ T cells from PBMCs cultured with HCoV-229E spike peptides, taken after COVID-19 vaccination. These receptors were obtained from a human donor who received a COVID-19 vaccine.

The chain combines TRBV7-2 with TRBJ2-5; D call uncertain. V was shortened by 4 bases and J by 7 bases, with 13 bases between the two germline ends. CDR1 and CDR2 from the germline V gene are SGHTA and FQGNSA. CDR3 length equals 13 residues. CDR3 bases: TGTGCCAGCAGCTCTCCCGGACCTGCGACCCAGTACTTC. Its translation is CASSSPGPATQYF.

The chain is built from TRBV19 and TRBJ2-1; 9 bases line up with TRBD2. CDR3 length: 16 amino acids. From germline, CDR1 is LNHDA and CDR2 SQIVND (reference sequence). Trimming took 9 bases from V and 3 from J; bases not matched to a gene: 12. CDR3 DNA: TGTGCCAGCCTCCTAACCGGGACTAGCAGCTACAATGAGCAGTTCTTC. It translates to CASLLTGTSSYNEQFF.

This clone was seen a handful of times. V gene TRBV11-2 combines with J gene TRBJ1-3; D unresolved. V was cut by 0 bases and J by 4 bases, with 16 bases left in between. The germline V gene encodes CDR1 SGHAT and CDR2 FQNNGV. This CDR3 has 17 residues. CDR3: CASSLDRSASGGNTIYF. The CDR3 nucleotides are TGTGCCAGCAGCTTAGATCGGTCAGCTTCAGGCGGAAACACCATATATTTT.

V and J are TRBV2 and TRBJ1-1; D ambiguous. Trimming pared 7 bases from V and 1 base from J, leaving 16 bases between. The CDR3 extends over 15 amino acids. In germline, CDR1 is SNHLY, CDR2 FYNNEI. In DNA form, the CDR3 reads TGTGCCAGCACGCCCGAACGGACTCAGAACACTGAAGCTTTCTTT. As protein: CASTPERTQNTEAFF.

V gene TRBV5-1 combines with J gene TRBJ1-1; no clear D gene. Trimming removed 0 bases at V and 4 bases at J, with 13 bases between. Germline CDR1 SGHRS, CDR2 YFSETQ. The CDR3 is made up of 15 amino acids. CDR3 in DNA: TGCGCCAGCAGCTTGGCCAGAGGGTCGGGCACTGAAGCTTTCTTT. Its protein is CASSLARGSGTEAFF.

The CDR3 loop is CASQAGTPGNTIYF. DNA for the CDR3: TGCGCCAGCCAGGCCGGGACGCCTGGAAACACCATATATTTT. The chain couples TRBV5-1 to TRBJ1-3, with D perhaps TRBD1 (5 bases). Between the trimmed V and J ends, which lost 7 bases and 2 bases, there was a span of 13 bases. Germline-derived CDR1 and CDR2 are SGHRS and YFSETQ. There are 14 residues in the CDR3.

J is TRBJ2-1 and V is TRBV23-1; 8 nucleotides line up with TRBD1. TRBV23-1 qualifies as an ORF whose function is uncertain. The CDR3 loop spans 17 amino acids. The V gene end was trimmed by 6 bases and the J gene end by 5 bases; junction bases not matched to a gene: 15. The DNA for the CDR3 is TGCGCCAGCAGACACTCTAGGACAGGGCAAGAACACAATGAGCAGTTCTTC. Its translation: CASRHSRTGQEHNEQFF.

This chain uses TRBV29-1 with TRBJ1-1, with 8 bases identical to TRBD1. V lost 6 bases, J lost 5 bases, and 5 bases stayed unmatched. Germline CDR1 SQVTM, CDR2 ANQGSEA. This CDR3 is built from 12 residues. CDR3 protein: CSVEQGETEAFF. As DNA, the CDR3 is TGCAGCGTGGAACAGGGGGAAACTGAAGCTTTCTTT.

This clone has only one observation. The CDR3 sequence: CASGPSGLDLNTEAFF. CDR3 in DNA: TGTGCTAGTGGTCCCTCAGGATTAGACTTGAACACTGAAGCTTTCTTT. The chain is built from TRBV12-5 and TRBJ1-1; D remains unclear. Germline V gene data show CDR1 as LGHNT and CDR2 as FRNRAP. V lost 5 bases to trimming and J lost 0 bases, with 16 bases between them. This CDR3 contains 16 residues.

The chain uses TRBV5-1 and TRBJ2-3, with D maybe TRBD2 (5 bases). The CDR3 has 16 amino acids. Looked up from germline, CDR1 is SGHRS and CDR2 is YFSETQ. The ends were cut back, 1 base at V and 0 bases at J, with 12 bases in the middle. The CDR3 bases are TGCGCCAGCAGCTTGAGGGAAGCGGAAAGCACAGATACGCAGTATTTT. It is translated as CASSLREAESTDTQYF. The variable domain in full, completed from reference TRBV5-1 and TRBJ2-3, reads KAGVTQTPRYLIKTRGQQVTLSCSPISGHRSVSWYQQTPGQGLQFLFEYFSETQRNKGNFPGRFSGRQFSNSRSEMNVSTLELGDSALYLCASSLREAESTDTQYFGPGTRLTVL.

Here the CDR3 DNA reads TGTGCCAGCAGCTCCGGAAAGGCCCCGAACACTGAAGCTTTCTTT. This codes for CASSSGKAPNTEAFF. The gene calls are TRBV7-2 and TRBJ1-1; D not certain. The CDR3 runs to 15 residues. Deletions cut 4 bases from V and 1 base from J, with 13 bases between. Germline-derived CDR1 and CDR2 are SGHTA and FQGNSA.

This chain joins TRBV27 and TRBJ1-1, with D possibly TRBD1 on 5 matching bases. The CDR3 is 12 residues long. Germline V gene sequence: CDR1 MNHEY, CDR2 SMNVEV (reference sequence). V was pared by 8 bases and J by 4 bases, with 11 bases between. CDR3 sequence: CASRRGATEAFF. In DNA, the CDR3 is TGTGCCAGCCGGCGTGGGGCCACTGAAGCTTTCTTT.

This chain uses TRBV4-2 with TRBJ2-4; TRBD2 matches at 11 bases. Germline V gives CDR1 LGHNA, CDR2 YNFKEQ. There are 19 residues in the CDR3. The trim removed 0 bases at V and 1 base at J, leaving 8 bases unmatched. CDR3 in amino acids: CASSQDSASGGNAKNIQYF. The CDR3 coding sequence is TGTGCCAGCAGCCAAGATTCGGCTAGCGGGGGGAACGCCAAAAACATTCAGTACTTC.

The chain links TRBV12-3 or TRBV12-4 to TRBJ2-3; the D is unclear. The CDR3 has 12 amino acids. V was pared by 3 bases and J by 6 bases, with 7 bases between. Here the CDR3 DNA reads TGTGCCAGCAGTTTCCCGTGGGATACGCAGTATTTT. Translated, it gives CASSFPWDTQYF.

This chain links TRBV7-9 with TRBJ2-3; no definite D call. Trimming took off 8 bases at V and 1 base at J, with 16 bases between the two ends. In germline, CDR1 is SEHNR, CDR2 FQNEAQ (reference sequence). This CDR3 comprises 15 residues. The CDR3, as DNA: TGTGCCAGCGGTTCCCGGGTGTATGGCACAGATACGCAGTATTTT. This gives the protein CASGSRVYGTDTQYF.

This clone showed up just a few times. The chain recombines TRBV2 with TRBJ2-2; D remains ambiguous. V was shortened by 1 base and J by 1 base, with 4 bases between the two germline ends. Germline V gene lookup returns CDR1 SNHLY and CDR2 FYNNEI. The CDR3 loop spans 14 amino acids. CDR3 residues: CASSEGRNTGELFF. CDR3 bases: TGTGCCAGCAGTGAAGGGAGGAACACCGGGGAGCTGTTTTTT.

The chain combines TRBV6-5 with TRBJ1-1; D call uncertain. V was shortened by 10 bases and J by 9 bases, with 24 bases between the two germline ends. The germline V gene encodes CDR1 MNHEY and CDR2 SVGAGI. The CDR3 is 14 amino acids. The CDR3 sequence is CATFFRVLQGKAFF. CDR3 DNA: TGTGCCACTTTCTTCCGGGTCCTACAAGGCAAAGCTTTCTTT.

The rearrangement links TRBV19 to TRBJ2-3; D not resolved. Per germline, CDR1 LNHDA and CDR2 SQIVND (reference sequence). Trimming took 5 bases from V and 6 from J, leaving 6 bases between them. This CDR3 spans 11 amino acids. CDR3 nucleotide sequence: TGTGCCAGTAGTTTAGGGGATACGCAGTATTTT. Amino acid sequence: CASSLGDTQYF. Combining the CDR3 with reference TRBV19 and TRBJ2-3 gives the whole variable domain DGGITQSPKYLFRKEGQNVTLSCEQNLNHDAMYWYRQDPGQGLRLIYYSQIVNDFQKGDIAEGYSVSREKKESFPLTVTSAQKNPTAFYLCASSLGDTQYFGPGTRLTVL.

The V and J genes are TRBV7-8 and TRBJ2-2, with D unclear. The CDR3 covers 16 residues. Germline loops: CDR1 SGHVS, CDR2 FQNEAQ. The V and J ends lost 6 bases and 0 bases respectively, with 14 bases between them. The CDR3 DNA reads as TGTGCCAGCAGGTTACAAGGGTTCGCGAACACCGGGGAGCTGTTTTTT. This gives the protein CASRLQGFANTGELFF.

V usage is TRBV4-1 and J usage is TRBJ2-1; 7 bases are a match to TRBD2. V gave up 1 base and J gave up 11 bases; unmatched junction bases: 5. This CDR3 is built from 13 residues. Germline V gives CDR1 MGHRA, CDR2 YSYEKL. CDR3 loop: CASSQAAGEKQFF. The CDR3 DNA is TGCGCCAGCAGCCAAGCTGCGGGGGAGAAGCAGTTCTTC.

With respect to this clone: No DNA is shown, since the ends of the CDR3 on it are uncertain; the CDR3 is the one TCRdb lists. The chain is built from TRBV11-2 and TRBJ1-3; TRBD1, as called in the table, went unchecked against the DNA. Germline loops: CDR1 SGHAT, CDR2 FQNNGV. The CDR3 has 16 amino acids, counting both end residues. The chain's CDR3 is CASSSQGSVPGNTIYF.

The gene calls are TRBV29-1 and TRBJ1-3; no firm D call. V was cut by 4 bases and J by 0 bases, with 13 bases left in between. The CDR3 sequence is 15 residues long. Germline values: CDR1 SQVTM, CDR2 ANQGSEA. CDR3 nucleotides: TGCAGCGTTGTCGTTGGACCATCCTCTGGAAACACCATATATTTT. As protein: CSVVVGPSSGNTIYF. The whole variable domain, remainder taken from reference TRBV29-1 and TRBJ1-3, is SAVISQKPSRDICQRGTSLTIQCQVDSQVTMMFWYRQQPGQSLTLIATANQGSEATYESGFVIDKFPISRPNLTFSTLTVSNMSPEDSSIYLCSVVVGPSSGNTIYFGEGSWLTVV.